Below are 3 T cell receptor beta chains sequenced from a single sample in a study of technical replicates of blood from several donors. Profiled with immunoSEQ multiplex PCR; TCRdb holds only in-frame clones, not every one. This sample has about 85,000 clones; around 94% occur once, and the top ten carry 0.25%. Sequencing was done on a sample of T cells isolated from PBMCs. These receptors came from a human donor in good health.

V gene TRBV27 combines with J gene TRBJ2-7, with TRBD2 as a possible D gene (5 bases). V lost 6 bases, J lost 5 bases, and 14 bases lay in between. Germline CDR1 reads MNHEY; CDR2 reads SMNVEV (reference sequence). This CDR3 has 13 residues. CDR3 loop: CASRQGSGDEQYF. The CDR3 region has the DNA TGTGCCAGCAGGCAAGGAAGCGGTGACGAGCAGTACTTC.

The chain uses TRBV6-5 and TRBJ2-7; the D gene is possibly TRBD2 (5 bases). Germline-derived CDR1 and CDR2 are MNHEY and SVGAGI. V was shortened by 7 bases and J by 3 bases, with 13 bases between the two germline ends. CDR3 length: 13 amino acids. The CDR3 bases are TGTGCCAGCAAAGAGGGCGGAAGCTACGAGCAGTACTTC. Translated: CASKEGGSYEQYF.

This CDR3 reads CASSPGGETQYF. For the CDR3, the DNA is TGTGCCAGCTCACCAGGCGGAGAGACCCAGTACTTC. The chain recombines TRBV18 with TRBJ2-5, with D unresolved. Germline CDR1 KGHSH, CDR2 LQKENI. The CDR3 runs 12 residues. Trimming stripped 2 bases from V and 4 bases from J, with 5 bases between. The variable domain in full, completed from reference TRBV18 and TRBJ2-5, reads NAGVMQNPRHLVRRRGQEARLRCSPMKGHSHVYWYRQLPEEGLKFMVYLQKENIIDESGMPKERFSAEFPKEGPSILRIQQVVRGDSAAYFCASSPGGETQYFGPGTRLLVL.